The clone carrying this T cell receptor beta chain has a single count. The CDR3 length is 13 residues. The V gene's germline CDR1 is SEHNR and CDR2 FQNEAQ (reference sequence). Trimming removed 5 bases at V and 5 bases at J, with 10 bases between. These data are taken from a study of blood T cell repertoires in COVID-19. Study summary: Acute and convalescent COVID-19 samples came from the United States, Italy and Spain. T cells, B-cell-depleted T cells, or PBMCs provided the cDNA or gDNA that served as material.

Per the study methods: Amplification from reference gene primers served as the basis for estimated nucleated cell counts. Produced via immunoSEQ multiplex PCR; TCRdb's table is partial and in-frame only. The V and J calls and clone size were taken over from that table, and D and trimming were inferred from the DNA. This sample has over 35,000 clones, with around nine tenths found just once. The J gene is TRBJ2-1, the V gene TRBV7-9; D possibly corresponds to TRBD1 (5 bases). Sequencing was done on a sample of peripheral blood. The receptor's source is an older man with active COVID-19. For the CDR3, the DNA is TGTGCCAGCAGCACCAGACAGCACAATGAGCAGTTCTTC. This gives the protein CASSTRQHNEQFF.